This TCR beta chain was obtained from a study of shared clonotypes between healthy human individuals. Method: immunoSEQ multiplex PCR; TCRdb's copy keeps in-frame clones and lacks some. The profile shows millions of clones, just over 90% of them singletons. The V segment lost 0 bases and the J segment 8 bases; nucleotides outside the gene matches: 7. The CDR3 totals 15 residues. Germline CDR1 and CDR2: SGHKS and YYEKEE (reference sequence). The sample taken for sequencing was naive CD4+ T cells from PBMCs. Subset defined: CD45RA+ positively selected. The origin of this receptor is a young man in good health. Some clones in this sample may be carry-over from other donors' samples. The V and J genes are TRBV5-5 and TRBJ1-2, with 10 bases aligning to TRBD1. The CDR3 loop reads CASSLARQGAFGYTF. The CDR3 DNA reads as TGTGCCAGCAGCTTGGCCCGACAGGGGGCGTTCGGCTACACCTTC.